Detailed here is one T cell receptor (beta chain). It has no known antigen specificity. No base quality values were provided; no much bigger clone lies one nucleotide off. On a MiSeq, deep resolution sequencing aimed for a depth between 1 in 1 million and 1 in 200,000 T cells, with each clonotype covered 10x on average. The immunoSEQ hsTCRB Kit was used to generate the TCR beta libraries. Turning to the authors' computational methods: The data were analyzed with ImmunoSEQ Analyzer and ImmunoSEQ Data Assistant, and V, D and J gene assignments followed IMGT definitions. Clonality, which ranges from 0 to 1, was calculated by subtracting the normalized Shannon entropy of productive rearrangement frequencies from one. Public clonotype analysis was restricted to overrepresented clonotypes comprising at least 0.05% of each patient's repertoire. About a dozen repertoires from age-matched healthy donors, obtained from immuneACCESS, served as clonality controls. TCRdb mirrors the immuneACCESS table, restricted to in-frame sequences. Some clones are absent from its copies; in checked studies, under half trace to an unresolved V gene, and the reason for the others is unknown. V and J calls plus clone size are reproduced from that table; the DNA served to infer D and trimming. This sample gives about 200,000 clones in total; 72% of them show up just once. Under 15% of the sample is in the top ten clones.

Interpreted using the paper, the time point label stands for: around 25 months on ibrutinib. Approximately 2 micrograms of genomic DNA were extracted from cryopreserved PBMCs for TCR beta library preparation. Longitudinal blood samples from CLL patients receiving ibrutinib monotherapy were subjected to high-throughput TCR beta sequencing. The patients took part in an open-label, single-center phase 2 trial of ibrutinib monotherapy. The sample is drawn from a study of cytotoxic CD8 clonotypes in ibrutinib-treated CLL (dated by TCRdb to the early 2020s). The study in broad terms: In this cohort, approximately 14 patients were treatment-naive and some 10 were relapsed/refractory, while around 18 had unmutated IGHV. Every remission and progressive disease sample was obtained while ibrutinib was still being received by the patients. Responses were partial in roughly 24 patients and complete in 2; after median 68 months follow-up, around 15 stayed in remission and 12 progressed. Of the roughly 86 people in the trial, about 27 had longitudinal samples available. Cryopreserved peripheral blood mononuclear cells were collected before treatment, at response, and at either disease progression or sustained remission. The response samples were drawn at a median of 12 months into treatment, with a range of roughly 6 to 36 months. On average, each sample yielded hundreds of thousands of productive templates and tens of thousands of productive rearrangements.

Results and caveats for the whole study, not just this receptor: At baseline, clonality was higher than in age-matched healthy donors and showed a strong correlation with circulating CD8+ T-cell counts. Public clonotypes were rare and either shrank or stayed stable during treatment, and the rise in clonality at ibrutinib response reflected expansion of private clonotypes. Clonality increased at ibrutinib response, stayed stable in sustained remission, and fell back toward baseline at progression. Sampling times were not matched between patients in sustained remission and patients whose disease was progressing, and lymph node repertoires were not examined.

This sequence originates from a human donor with chronic lymphocytic leukemia. The sequencing here drew on PBMCs, taken after 24 months of ibrutinib treatment.

The DNA reads TGTGCCAGCAGCTTAGAGTGGACTAGCGGGATCACAGATACGCAGTATTTT. Translated, it gives CASSLEWTSGITDTQYF. The chain joins TRBV7-2 to TRBJ2-3, with 12 bases aligning to TRBD2. Trimmed from V: 1 base; trimmed from J: 2 bases; junction bases lacking a gene match: 4. Measured from the cysteine to the phenylalanine, the CDR3 is 17 residues long. The kept DNA is CDR3 alone, 51 bases in frame from the first base. Based on the germline V gene, the CDR1 and CDR2 sequences are SGHTA and FQGNSA.